This T cell receptor beta chain emerged from a study of blood T cells in healthy people across ages. General study points: Donors of long life had a larger count of naive CD4+ cells and greater diversity than aged donors. A strong correlation was found between TCR beta diversity and the percentage of naive T cells. Unsorted PBMC input precluded a conclusive naive versus antigen-experienced comparison.

Through a sample-barcoded 5' primer and a J-beta primer mix, a second PCR was run for about 6 to 11 cycles. TCRdb re-derived calls from the 5' RACE reads in MiXCR, one entry per CDR3 protein. Among about 590,000 distinct CDR3 sequences listed, about 30% were seen once. Trimming cost V 6 bases and J 2 bases; bases outside gene matches: 6. Germline lookup yields CDR1 SGHRS and CDR2 YFSETQ. The CDR3 spans 15 residues. In the case of this clonotype: Antigen unknown.

The sequence was obtained from a woman of 80 years or more in good health. Sequenced material: blood. V usage is TRBV5-1 and J usage is TRBJ2-3; 10 bases agree with TRBD2. The CDR3 DNA is TGCGCCAGCACGCCTAGCGGGAGCTACACAGATACGCAGTATTTT. As protein: CASTPSGSYTDTQYF.